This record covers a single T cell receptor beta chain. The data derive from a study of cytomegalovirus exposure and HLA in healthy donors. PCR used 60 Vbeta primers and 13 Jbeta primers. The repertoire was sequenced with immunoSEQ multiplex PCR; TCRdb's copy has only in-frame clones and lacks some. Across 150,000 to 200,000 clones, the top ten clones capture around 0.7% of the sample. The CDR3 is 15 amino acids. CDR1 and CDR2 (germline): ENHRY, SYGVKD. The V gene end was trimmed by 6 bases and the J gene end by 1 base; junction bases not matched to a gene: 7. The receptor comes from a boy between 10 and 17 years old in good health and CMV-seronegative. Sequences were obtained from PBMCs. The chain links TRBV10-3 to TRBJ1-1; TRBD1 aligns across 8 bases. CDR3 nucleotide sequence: TGTGCCATCAGGGGCCCCGGGACAGGGAACACTGAAGCTTTCTTT. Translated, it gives CAIRGPGTGNTEAFF.